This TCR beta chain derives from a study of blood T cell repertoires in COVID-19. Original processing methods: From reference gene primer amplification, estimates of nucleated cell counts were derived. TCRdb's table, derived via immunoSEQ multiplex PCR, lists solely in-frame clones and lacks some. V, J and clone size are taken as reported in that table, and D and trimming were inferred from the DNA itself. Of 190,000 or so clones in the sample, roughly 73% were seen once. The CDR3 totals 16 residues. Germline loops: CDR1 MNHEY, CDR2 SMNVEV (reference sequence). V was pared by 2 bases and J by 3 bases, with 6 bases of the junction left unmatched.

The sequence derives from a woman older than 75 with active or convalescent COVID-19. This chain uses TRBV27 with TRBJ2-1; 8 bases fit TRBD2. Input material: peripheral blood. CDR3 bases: TGTGCCAGCAGTTTAGTCGGGGGGGGTTTCTACAATGAGCAGTTCTTC. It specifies CASSLVGGGFYNEQFF.